This T cell receptor (beta chain) was profiled in a study of blood T cell repertoires in COVID-19 (TCRdb year 2020). General notes on the study: The collaborator samples originated in the United States, Italy and Spain and spanned the acute and convalescent phases of COVID-19. The material from the prospective study consisted of cDNA or gDNA derived from T cells, B-cell-depleted T cells, or PBMCs. The dataset comprised deeply sampled blood TCRbeta repertoires from subjects exposed to, actively infected with, or recovered from COVID-19. The repertoires were released in a freely available public database meant as a resource for research on the immune response to SARS-CoV-2. The samples were drawn from two sources: the first 160 participants of the ongoing ImmuneRACE study, and 1,000 to 1,500 subjects contributed by 6 global collaborators. Sample metadata almost always included a de-identified subject ID, COVID-19 status, age in years and sex. Where available, HLA class I and class II types were taken from metadata supplied by the sample provider and were not determined by assay-based typing. Broad study findings and their caveats: How much clinical and demographic metadata was included differed by source and by participant, and the metadata was provided uncurated.

CDR1 and CDR2 are read off the germline V gene as MGHDK and SYGVNS. V was cut back by 3 bases and J by 4 bases, leaving a gap of 16 bases between them. The CDR3 contains 16 residues, cysteine and phenylalanine counted. Only the CDR3 portion is preserved as DNA: 48 bases, with reading frame beginning at the first base. Worth noting for this clone: Its antigen is unknown. It has no much larger one-base neighbor in the sample; base qualities were not kept.

TCRbeta CDR3 regions were amplified from genomic DNA using the immunoSEQ Assay, a bias-controlled multiplex PCR. As for how the authors treated the data: The number of nucleated cells in each sample was estimated by amplification of reference gene primers within the assay. To quantify the absolute abundance of each unique TCRbeta CDR3 rearrangement, sequence reads were collapsed and filtered. Productive Simpson clonality was computed per sample as the square root of Simpson's diversity index over productive rearrangements. TCRdb holds this immuneACCESS table with in-frame rearrangements only. Some clones are missing; in checked studies, unresolved V genes explain under half, and the rest has no known cause. Clone size and V and J calls were adopted from that table, with D and trimming inferred from the DNA. This sample holds 300,000 to 400,000 clones; 88% were observed only once. The top ten hold about 0.89% of the sample.

Participants in the prospective study were aged roughly 18 to 100 years, lived in about two dozen United States geographic areas, and enrolled through a virtual design. Cohort assignment in the prospective study relied on participant-reported clinical history from a screening survey and a study questionnaire. In the prospective study, whole blood, serum and a nasopharyngeal or oropharyngeal swab were collected from each participant by mobile phlebotomists. Additional blood draws and questionnaires over an approximately 2-month period could optionally be provided by prospective study participants. Blood samples from the prospective study were shipped frozen or at room temperature prior to DNA extraction.

The sequence was collected from a woman between 25 and 40 years old with acute COVID-19. Sequencing used PBMCs or T cells enriched from blood (not recorded which). The V and J genes are TRBV25-1 and TRBJ1-3; the D gene is perhaps TRBD1, on 6 matching bases. This receptor carries the CDR3 CASSEFWQGHGNTIYF. The nucleotide sequence is given as TGTGCCAGCAGTGAGTTTTGGCAGGGGCACGGAAACACCATATATTTT.